These 18 T cell receptor beta chains originate from one sample sequenced in a study of PD-L1 blockade in urothelial cancer. Clones were sequenced by immunoSEQ multiplex PCR, and TCRdb holds only the in-frame ones, with some missing. The table records around 69,000 clones, under 95% of them present only once. Time point of the sample: peripheral blood 6 weeks after treatment start. Sample: PBMCs, taken around atezolizumab (anti-PD-L1) treatment. Receptors were obtained from an elderly woman with urothelial cancer.

This chain links TRBV29-1 with TRBJ2-5, with 8 bases that match TRBD1. With 3 bases clipped from V and 5 bases from J, the junction kept 8 bases outside the gene matches. CDR3 length: 14 amino acids. CDR1 and CDR2 (germline): SQVTM, ANQGSEA. Written as DNA, the CDR3 is TGCAGCGTTGACCAGGGGGCGTTTAGGGAGACCCAGTACTTC. It codes for CSVDQGAFRETQYF. Full variable domain (remainder filled in from reference TRBV29-1 and TRBJ2-5): SAVISQKPSRDICQRGTSLTIQCQVDSQVTMMFWYRQQPGQSLTLIATANQGSEATYESGFVIDKFPISRPNLTFSTLTVSNMSPEDSSIYLCSVDQGAFRETQYFGPGTRLLVL.

The V gene is TRBV29-1, the J gene TRBJ1-1, with a tentative D call TRBD1 (5 bases). Trimming took 4 bases from V and 6 from J, leaving 12 bases between them. This CDR3 is built from 12 residues. CDR1 SQVTM and CDR2 ANQGSEA come from the germline V gene. CDR3 protein: CSVVGGGSEAFF. Written as DNA, the CDR3 is TGCAGCGTTGTCGGGGGAGGCTCTGAAGCTTTCTTT.

The chain has TRBV30 and TRBJ1-4; no definite D call. The CDR3 loop spans 16 amino acids. CDR1 and CDR2 (germline): GTSNPN, SVGIG (reference sequence). V was shortened by 2 bases and J by 0 bases, with 13 bases between the two germline ends. The CDR3, as DNA: TGTGCCTGGAGTCATACAGAATTCCCAACTAATGAAAAACTGTTTTTT. Translation: CAWSHTEFPTNEKLFF.

The CDR3 region is CATSTQGARGTGELFF. The CDR3 DNA reads TGTGCCACCAGCACCCAGGGGGCGCGCGGCACCGGGGAGCTGTTTTTT. V usage is TRBV15 and J usage is TRBJ2-2, with 8 bases fitting TRBD1. The germline V gene has CDR1 LNHNV and CDR2 YYDKDF (reference sequence). The trim removed 4 bases at V and 4 bases at J, leaving 8 bases unmatched. The CDR3 spans 16 residues.

The chain's CDR3 is CASSSGQGGHEQYF. The CDR3 DNA reads TGTGCCAGCAGTTCAGGACAGGGAGGCCACGAGCAGTACTTC. V is TRBV6-5 and J is TRBJ2-7, with 8 positions matching TRBD1. The CDR3 consists of 14 residues. V shed 4 bases, J shed 5 bases, and the junction held 7 bases outside the gene matches. Germline CDR1 is MNHEY and CDR2 is SVGAGI.

This chain joins TRBV28 and TRBJ2-1; 7 bases are a match to TRBD2. V was pared by 7 bases and J by 5 bases, with 11 bases of the junction left unmatched. CDR1 MDHEN and CDR2 SYDVKM come from the germline V gene. The CDR3 loop spans 15 amino acids. For the CDR3, the DNA is TGTGCCAGCACCCCGCACCGAGCGGGAAACAATGAGCAGTTCTTC. Translation gives CASTPHRAGNNEQFF.

This clone showed up just once. This rearrangement joins TRBV5-1 to TRBJ1-2; no definite D call. Trimming removed 0 bases at V and 1 base at J, with 7 bases between. The CDR3 runs to 14 residues. Germline V gene lookup returns CDR1 SGHRS and CDR2 YFSETQ. The CDR3 DNA sequence: TGCGCCAGCAGCTTGGGCGGGGATAACTATGGCTACACCTTC. Its translation is CASSLGGDNYGYTF.

The chain employs TRBV30 and TRBJ1-1, with unresolved D. The CDR3 totals 15 residues. V shed 1 base and J shed 0 bases, with 12 bases lying between them. Germline lookup yields CDR1 GTSNPN and CDR2 SVGIG (reference sequence). CDR3 nucleotide sequence: TGTGCCTGGAGTGCGATGGCGGGAATGAACACTGAAGCTTTCTTT. Translation: CAWSAMAGMNTEAFF.

This chain connects TRBV19 to TRBJ2-1; D is unclear. CDR1 and CDR2 (germline): LNHDA, SQIVND (reference sequence). The CDR3 length is 15 residues. V lost 3 bases, J lost 0 bases, and 9 bases lay in between. As DNA, the CDR3 is TGTGCCAGTAGTATCTCGCGGAGCTCCTACAATGAGCAGTTCTTC. Amino acid sequence: CASSISRSSYNEQFF.

The J gene is TRBJ2-1, the V gene TRBV14; tentatively, D is TRBD2 (6 bases). Germline loops: CDR1 SGHDN, CDR2 FVKESK. V lost 1 base, J lost 9 bases, and 10 bases lay in between. This CDR3 region has 13 residues. Here the CDR3 DNA reads TGTGCCAGCAGCCAAGTAAAAGCGGGTGAGCAGTTCTTC. Its translation is CASSQVKAGEQFF.

The sample holds one count of this clone. The V and J genes are TRBV9 and TRBJ2-3, with D possibly being TRBD2 (7 bases). This CDR3 region has 14 residues. Germline V gives CDR1 SGDLS, CDR2 YYNGEE. The V gene lost 0 bases and the J gene lost 4 bases, with 9 bases spanning the gap. CDR3 in DNA: TGTGCCAGCAGCGTAGGGGGGGGCGCAGATACGCAGTATTTT. It translates to CASSVGGGADTQYF.

J is TRBJ2-5 and V is TRBV7-7; 14 bases agree with TRBD2. V was clipped by 5 bases and J by 4 bases; unmatched bases: 6. Germline CDR1 reads SSHAT; CDR2 reads FNYEAQ (reference sequence). This CDR3 region has 16 residues. CDR3 amino acids: CASSKGLAGAGETQYF. Here the CDR3 DNA reads TGTGCCAGCAGCAAGGGACTAGCGGGAGCAGGAGAGACCCAGTACTTC.

The V gene is TRBV27, the J gene TRBJ2-2; perhaps TRBD1 as D (6 bases). The CDR3 has 14 amino acids. From germline, CDR1 is MNHEY and CDR2 SMNVEV (reference sequence). V was cut by 6 bases and J by 4 bases, with 12 bases left in between. This CDR3 is CASRLGQTTGELFF. The CDR3 coding sequence is TGTGCCAGCAGGCTCGGACAGACCACCGGGGAGCTGTTTTTT.

This rearrangement joins TRBV7-9 to TRBJ2-7; 8 positions agree with TRBD2. The V segment lost 1 base and the J segment 11 bases; nucleotides outside the gene matches: 1. The CDR3 is 11 amino acids. Looked up from germline, CDR1 is SEHNR and CDR2 is FQNEAQ (reference sequence). This CDR3 reads CASSLGAGEYF. Here the CDR3 DNA reads TGTGCCAGCAGCTTAGGAGCGGGAGAGTACTTC.

This chain uses TRBV9 with TRBJ2-1, with 14 bases aligning to TRBD2. Per germline, CDR1 SGDLS and CDR2 YYNGEE. This CDR3 spans 19 amino acids. V was pared by 3 bases and J by 1 base, with 9 bases of the junction left unmatched. The CDR3 region is CASSGGLAGEARSYNEQFF. The CDR3 DNA sequence: TGTGCCAGCAGCGGGGGACTAGCGGGAGAGGCCCGTTCCTACAATGAGCAGTTCTTC.

This clone appeared once. The J gene is TRBJ2-1, the V gene TRBV28, with D perhaps TRBD2 (6 bases). Germline lookup yields CDR1 MDHEN and CDR2 SYDVKM. V shed 3 bases and J shed 4 bases, with 16 bases lying between them. The CDR3 length is 16 residues. This chain's CDR3 is CASSLEWIAVYNEQFF. The CDR3 nucleotides read TGTGCCAGCAGTTTGGAGTGGATAGCGGTATACAATGAGCAGTTCTTC.

The chain uses TRBV28 and TRBJ1-2; the match to TRBD1 covers 7 bases. J was trimmed by 5 bases and V by 3 bases; bases with no gene match: 3. The germline CDR1 and CDR2 sequences are MDHEN and SYDVKM. CDR3 length: 13 residues. The CDR3 loop reads CASSFRDRYGYTF. CDR3 DNA: TGTGCCAGCAGTTTCCGGGACAGATATGGCTACACCTTC.

The chain is built from TRBV30 and TRBJ2-3; 7 bases are shared with TRBD2. Germline V gene lookup returns CDR1 GTSNPN and CDR2 SVGIG (reference sequence). The V and J ends lost 0 bases and 3 bases, in that order; junction bases with no gene match: 6. The CDR3 covers 15 residues. The CDR3 bases are TGTGCCTGGAGTGTTGGCGGGAGTCAGACAGATACGCAGTATTTT. Encoded protein: CAWSVGGSQTDTQYF.